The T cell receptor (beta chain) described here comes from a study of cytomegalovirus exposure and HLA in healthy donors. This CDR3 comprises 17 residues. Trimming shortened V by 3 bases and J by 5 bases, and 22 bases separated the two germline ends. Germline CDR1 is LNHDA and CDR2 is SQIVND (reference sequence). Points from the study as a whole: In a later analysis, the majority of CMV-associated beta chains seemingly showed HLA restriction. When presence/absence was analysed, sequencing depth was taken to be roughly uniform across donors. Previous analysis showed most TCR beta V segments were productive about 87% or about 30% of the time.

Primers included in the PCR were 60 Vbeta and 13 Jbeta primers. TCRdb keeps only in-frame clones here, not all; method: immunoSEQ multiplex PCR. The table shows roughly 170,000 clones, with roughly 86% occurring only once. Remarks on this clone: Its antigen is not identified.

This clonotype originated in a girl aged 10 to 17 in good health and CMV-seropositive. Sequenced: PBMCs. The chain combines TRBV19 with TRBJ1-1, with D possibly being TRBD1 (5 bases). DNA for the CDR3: TGTGCCAGTAGTATTGACGTGGTACGGGGGTTGAGGACTGAAGCTTTCTTT. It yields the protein CASSIDVVRGLRTEAFF.